Below, 3 T cell receptor beta chains from the same sample are listed, as sequenced in a study of blood T cell repertoires in COVID-19. Some clones are missing from TCRdb's copy, which holds only in-frame ones; the method was immunoSEQ multiplex PCR. There are over 150,000 clones in the sample; less than 80% occur only once, and 15% to 20% lies in the top ten. The sequencing input was PBMCs or T cells enriched from blood (not recorded which). Receptors originate from a woman aged 70-85 years in a cohort exposed to, infected with or recovered from COVID-19 (not recorded which).

This clone has just a few counts. The chain combines TRBV9 with TRBJ2-4; 7 nucleotides agree with TRBD2. V dropped 2 bases and J dropped 8; count of bases not matched to a gene: 10. The CDR3 runs to 15 residues. The germline V gene encodes CDR1 SGDLS and CDR2 YYNGEE. This CDR3 is CASSVDGGSGDIQYF. In DNA, the CDR3 is TGTGCCAGCAGCGTTGACGGCGGGAGCGGGGACATTCAGTACTTC.

The chain uses TRBV7-2 and TRBJ1-2, with D possibly matching TRBD1 (5 bases). The ends were cut back, 5 bases at V and 4 bases at J, with 14 bases in the middle. The germline CDR1 and CDR2 sequences are SGHTA and FQGNSA. The CDR3 is 14 residues long. CDR3 sequence (DNA): TGTGCCAGCAGCGGCAGGGAAACAGGCTATGGCTACACCTTC. This gives the protein CASSGRETGYGYTF.

This clone was counted a few times. The gene calls are TRBV4-1 and TRBJ2-7, with 11 bases that match TRBD2. CDR1 and CDR2 from the germline V gene are MGHRA and YSYEKL. There are 17 residues in the CDR3. V shed 1 base and J 2 bases; nucleotides not matched to a gene: 7. In nucleotides, the CDR3 is TGCGCCAGCAGCCAAGGAATTCTAGCGGGAGGAGCCTACGAGCAGTACTTC. This sequence encodes CASSQGILAGGAYEQYF.